These 2 T cell receptor beta chains were all obtained from the same sample, sequenced in a study of response to subunit inactivated influenza vaccine. TCRdb processed the RT-PCR reads anew with MiXCR; each CDR3 protein has one entry. In the table there are a few hundred thousand distinct CDR3 sequences, 14% of which are singletons. The sample in question was PBMCs from blood, obtained approximately 13 days after vaccination. The source of these receptors is a man aged 50 or older who received an inactivated influenza vaccine.

The gene calls are TRBV20-1 and TRBJ2-7, with 9 positions matching TRBD2. The CDR3 runs to 15 residues. The germline V gene has CDR1 DFQATT and CDR2 SNEGSKA (reference sequence). V shed 3 bases, J shed 5 bases, and the junction held 11 bases outside the gene matches. The CDR3 here is CSARSSGTPPHEQYF. The DNA for the CDR3 is TGCAGTGCTAGGTCTAGCGGGACCCCCCCCCACGAGCAGTACTTC.

The chain has TRBV29-1 and TRBJ2-7; D is perhaps TRBD1 (5 bases). This CDR3 is built from 13 residues. The V gene lost 7 bases and the J gene lost 0 bases, with 13 bases spanning the gap. The germline V gene has CDR1 SQVTM and CDR2 ANQGSEA. CDR3 amino acids: CSALSRASYEQYF. CDR3 coding DNA: TGCAGCGCCCTTTCCAGGGCCTCCTACGAGCAGTACTTC.